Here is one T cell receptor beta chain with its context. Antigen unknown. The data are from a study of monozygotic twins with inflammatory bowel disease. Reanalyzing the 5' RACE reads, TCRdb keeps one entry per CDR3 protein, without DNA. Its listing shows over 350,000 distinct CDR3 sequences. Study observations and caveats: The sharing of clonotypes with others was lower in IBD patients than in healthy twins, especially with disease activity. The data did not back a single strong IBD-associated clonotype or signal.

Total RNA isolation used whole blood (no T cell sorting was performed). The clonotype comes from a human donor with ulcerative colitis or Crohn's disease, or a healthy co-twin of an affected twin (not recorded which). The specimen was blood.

The CDR3: CASSRHTRTGTSTDTQYF. The chain is built from TRBV6-2 or TRBV6-3 and TRBJ2-3; the D gene TCRdb calls, TRBD1, cannot be checked with no DNA. Germline CDR1 is MNHEY and CDR2 is SVGEGT. The CDR3 contains 18 residues.